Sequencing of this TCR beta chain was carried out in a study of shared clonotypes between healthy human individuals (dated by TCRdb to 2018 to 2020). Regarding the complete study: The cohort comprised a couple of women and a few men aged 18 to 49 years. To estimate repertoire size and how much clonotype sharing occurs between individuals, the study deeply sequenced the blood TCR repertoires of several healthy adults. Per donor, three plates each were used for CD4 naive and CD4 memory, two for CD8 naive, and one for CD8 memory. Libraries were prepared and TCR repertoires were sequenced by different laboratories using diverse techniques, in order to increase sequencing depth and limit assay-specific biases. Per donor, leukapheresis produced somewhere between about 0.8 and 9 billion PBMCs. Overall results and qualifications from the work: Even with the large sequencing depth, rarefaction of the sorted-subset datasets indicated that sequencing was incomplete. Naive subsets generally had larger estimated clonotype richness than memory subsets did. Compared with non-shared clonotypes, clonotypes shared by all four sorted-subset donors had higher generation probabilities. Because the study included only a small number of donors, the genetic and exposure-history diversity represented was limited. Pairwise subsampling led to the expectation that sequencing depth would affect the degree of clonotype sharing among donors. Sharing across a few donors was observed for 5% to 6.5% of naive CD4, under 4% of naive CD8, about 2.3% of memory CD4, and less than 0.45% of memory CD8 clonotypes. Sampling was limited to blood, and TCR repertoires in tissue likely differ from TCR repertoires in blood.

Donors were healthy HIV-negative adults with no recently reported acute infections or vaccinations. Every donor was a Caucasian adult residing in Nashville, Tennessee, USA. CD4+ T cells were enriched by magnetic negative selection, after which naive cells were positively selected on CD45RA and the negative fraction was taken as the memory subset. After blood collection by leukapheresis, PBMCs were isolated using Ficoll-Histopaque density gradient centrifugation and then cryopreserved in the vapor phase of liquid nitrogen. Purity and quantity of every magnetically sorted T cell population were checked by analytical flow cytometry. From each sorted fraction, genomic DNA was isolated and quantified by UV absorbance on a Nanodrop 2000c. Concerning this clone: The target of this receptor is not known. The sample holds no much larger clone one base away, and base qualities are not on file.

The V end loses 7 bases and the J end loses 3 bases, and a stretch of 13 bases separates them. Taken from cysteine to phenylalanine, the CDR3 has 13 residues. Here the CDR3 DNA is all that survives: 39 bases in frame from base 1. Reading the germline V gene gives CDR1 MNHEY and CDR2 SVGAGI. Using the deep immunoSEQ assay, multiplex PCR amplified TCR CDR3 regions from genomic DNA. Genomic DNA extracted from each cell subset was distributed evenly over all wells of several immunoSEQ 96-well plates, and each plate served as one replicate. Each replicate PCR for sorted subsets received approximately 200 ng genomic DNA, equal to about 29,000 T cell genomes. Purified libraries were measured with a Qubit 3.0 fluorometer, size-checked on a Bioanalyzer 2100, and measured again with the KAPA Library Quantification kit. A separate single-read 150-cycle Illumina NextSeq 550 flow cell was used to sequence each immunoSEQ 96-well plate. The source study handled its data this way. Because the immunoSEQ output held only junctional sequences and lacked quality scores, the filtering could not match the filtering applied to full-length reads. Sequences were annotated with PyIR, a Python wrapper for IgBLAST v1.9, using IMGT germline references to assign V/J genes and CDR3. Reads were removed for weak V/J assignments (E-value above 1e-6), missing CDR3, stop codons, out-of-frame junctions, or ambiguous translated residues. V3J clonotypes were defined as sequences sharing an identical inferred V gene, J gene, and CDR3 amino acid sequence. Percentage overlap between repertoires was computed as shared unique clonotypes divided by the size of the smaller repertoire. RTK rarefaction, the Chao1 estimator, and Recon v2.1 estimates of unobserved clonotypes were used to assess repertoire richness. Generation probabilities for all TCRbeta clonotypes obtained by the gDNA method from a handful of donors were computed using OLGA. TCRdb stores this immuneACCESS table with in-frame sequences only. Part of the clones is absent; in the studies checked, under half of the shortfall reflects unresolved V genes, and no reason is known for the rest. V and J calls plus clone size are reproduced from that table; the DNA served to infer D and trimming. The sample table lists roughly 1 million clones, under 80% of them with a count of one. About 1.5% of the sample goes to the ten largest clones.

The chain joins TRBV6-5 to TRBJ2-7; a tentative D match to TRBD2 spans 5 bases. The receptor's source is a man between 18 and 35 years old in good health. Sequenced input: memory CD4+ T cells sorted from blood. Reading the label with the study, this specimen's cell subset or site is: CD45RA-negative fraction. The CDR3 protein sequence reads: CASTIREGYEQYF. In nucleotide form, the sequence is TGTGCCAGCACCATCAGAGAGGGCTACGAGCAGTACTTC.